These T cell receptor beta chains were read from a single sample in a study of tumor and adjacent non-tumor tissue in lung cancer. TCRdb re-derived calls from the multiplex PCR reads in MiXCR, one entry per CDR3 protein. The sample records over 80,000 distinct CDR3 sequences, less than 85% being singletons. Sequencing was done on a sample of distant non-tumor lung tissue. Receptors originate from a man in his sixties with small cell lung cancer. Each CDR3 is given with its conserved first and last residue. The D gene is left open where the match is weak. The listing skips clone size in some rows; elsewhere it reads once, few, many or a size class.

d_call: NA; cdr3_length: 15; v_call: TRBV6-1; j_call: TRBJ1-2; clone_size: NA; cdr3_nt: TGTGCCAACAGTGAAGGAGGGGGGGCGAACTATGGCTACACCTTC; cdr3_aa: CANSEGGGANYGYTF
d_call: TRBD1; cdr3_length: 16; v_call: TRBV6-2/TRBV6-3; j_call: TRBJ1-4; clone_size: many; cdr3_nt: TGTGCCAGCAGTCCGGGACAGGGACTAACTAATGAAAAACTGTTTTTT; cdr3_aa: CASSPGQGLTNEKLFF
d_call: NA; cdr3_length: 16; v_call: TRBV4-1; j_call: TRBJ1-5; clone_size: many; cdr3_nt: TGCGCCAGCAGCCAAGATCATTCCGGGAGCAATCAGCCCCAGCATTTT; cdr3_aa: CASSQDHSGSNQPQHF
d_call: NA; cdr3_length: 13; v_call: TRBV20-1; j_call: TRBJ2-1; clone_size: NA; cdr3_nt: TGCGGTGCTAGAGACCCTAAGGAGACTGAGCAATCCTTC; cdr3_aa: CGARDPKETEQSF
d_call: TRBD2; cdr3_length: 16; v_call: TRBV6-2/TRBV6-3; j_call: TRBJ2-1; clone_size: NA; cdr3_nt: TGTGCCAGCAGTTTTATGACTAGCGGGAGTAGGAATGAGCAGTTCTTC; cdr3_aa: CASSFMTSGSRNEQFF
d_call: TRBD2; cdr3_length: 18; v_call: TRBV5-4; j_call: TRBJ2-5; clone_size: NA; cdr3_nt: TGTGCCAGCAGCTTTGCCGGCCCCTTGGGACTAGCGGGAGAGACCCAGAACTTC; cdr3_aa: CASSFAGPLGLAGETQNF
d_call: NA; cdr3_length: 13; v_call: TRBV12-3/TRBV12-4; j_call: TRBJ1-3; clone_size: NA; cdr3_nt: TGTGCCAGCAGGAAACAGGGAATGGACACCATATATTTT; cdr3_aa: CASRKQGMDTIYF
d_call: NA; cdr3_length: 14; v_call: TRBV5-1; j_call: TRBJ2-3; clone_size: NA; cdr3_nt: TGCGCCAGCAGCTCCGATACAGACACAGATACGCAGTATTTT; cdr3_aa: CASSSDTDTDTQYF
d_call: TRBD2; cdr3_length: 12; v_call: TRBV29-1; j_call: TRBJ2-5; clone_size: once; cdr3_nt: TGCAGCGTTTCGGAGGGGAGGGAGATCCAGTACTTC; cdr3_aa: CSVSEGREIQYF
d_call: TRBD2; cdr3_length: 13; v_call: TRBV29-1; j_call: TRBJ2-2; clone_size: NA; cdr3_nt: TGCAGAGTTTGGGACTATCAGTCCGGGAAGTTGTTTTTT; cdr3_aa: CRVWDYQSGKLFF
d_call: TRBD1; cdr3_length: 14; v_call: TRBV5-4; j_call: TRBJ2-3; clone_size: NA; cdr3_nt: TGTGCCACCAGTTTAGACAGGGCAGCAGATACGCAGTATTTT; cdr3_aa: CATSLDRAADTQYF
d_call: TRBD1; cdr3_length: 16; v_call: TRBV11-2; j_call: TRBJ2-2; clone_size: NA; cdr3_nt: TGTGCCAGCAAAAAACAAGGGGGAGTTCTTCAGGGGGAACTGTTTTTT; cdr3_aa: CASKKQGGVLQGELFF
d_call: NA; cdr3_length: 16; v_call: TRBV7-7; j_call: TRBJ2-3; clone_size: NA; cdr3_nt: TGTGTTAGCAGCTTAGGTAGTGCTCCTAGCACAGATACGCAGTATTTT; cdr3_aa: CVSSLGSAPSTDTQYF
d_call: NA; cdr3_length: 14; v_call: TRBV20-1; j_call: TRBJ2-1; clone_size: NA; cdr3_nt: TGCAGTGCTAGTGCCGGGAGATGTTCCAATGAGCATTTCTTC; cdr3_aa: CSASAGRCSNEHFF
d_call: NA; cdr3_length: 11; v_call: TRBV20-1; j_call: TRBJ2-3; clone_size: many; cdr3_nt: TGCAGTGCTCCTCTCAGGGGTACGCAGTATTTT; cdr3_aa: CSAPLRGTQYF
d_call: NA; cdr3_length: 15; v_call: TRBV11-2; j_call: TRBJ1-1; clone_size: NA; cdr3_nt: TGTACCAACAGCCCTTGGGGGGCGAAGAACACTGAAGCTTTCTTT; cdr3_aa: CTNSPWGAKNTEAFF
d_call: TRBD2; cdr3_length: 17; v_call: TRBV29-1; j_call: TRBJ2-1; clone_size: NA; cdr3_nt: TGCCGCGTTGAACAGGTGCAGTGGCTAGCGGGGGAGAATGAGCAGTTCTTC; cdr3_aa: CRVEQVQWLAGENEQFF